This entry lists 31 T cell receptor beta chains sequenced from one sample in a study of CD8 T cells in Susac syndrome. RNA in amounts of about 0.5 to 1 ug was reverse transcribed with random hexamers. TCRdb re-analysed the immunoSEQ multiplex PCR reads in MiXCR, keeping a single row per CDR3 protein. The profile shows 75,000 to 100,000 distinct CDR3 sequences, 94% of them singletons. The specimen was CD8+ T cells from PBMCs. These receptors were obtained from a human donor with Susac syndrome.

The CDR3 is CASSIYTSGSQNEQFF. The CDR3 DNA reads TGTGCCAGCAGTATATACACTAGCGGGAGCCAAAATGAGCAGTTCTTC. The gene calls are TRBV27 and TRBJ2-1; 11 nucleotides agree with TRBD2. Trimming took 5 bases from V and 7 from J; bases not matched to a gene: 10. There are 16 residues in the CDR3. Germline CDR1 is MNHEY and CDR2 is SMNVEV (reference sequence).

CDR3 region: CASSMTGPGGYTF. CDR3 nucleotides: TGTGCCAGTAGCATGACAGGGCCGGGAGGCTACACCTTC. The gene calls are TRBV19 and TRBJ1-2, with 7 bases that match TRBD1. Germline assignment: CDR1 LNHDA and CDR2 SQIVND (reference sequence). The ends lost 6 bases at V and 8 bases at J; junction bases unmatched: 9. This CDR3 is built from 13 residues.

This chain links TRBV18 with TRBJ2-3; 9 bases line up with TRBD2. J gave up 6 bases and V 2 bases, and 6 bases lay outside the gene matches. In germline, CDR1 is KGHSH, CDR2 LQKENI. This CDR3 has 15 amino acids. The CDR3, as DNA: TGTGCCAGCTCACCAGGCGGGAGGGCTATGGATACGCAGTATTTT. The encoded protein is CASSPGGRAMDTQYF.

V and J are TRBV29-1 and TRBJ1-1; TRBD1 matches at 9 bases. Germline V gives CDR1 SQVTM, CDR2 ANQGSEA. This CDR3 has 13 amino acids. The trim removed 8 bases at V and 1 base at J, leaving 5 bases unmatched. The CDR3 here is CSTRDRENTEAFF. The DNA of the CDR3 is TGCAGCACACGGGACAGGGAGAACACTGAAGCTTTCTTT.

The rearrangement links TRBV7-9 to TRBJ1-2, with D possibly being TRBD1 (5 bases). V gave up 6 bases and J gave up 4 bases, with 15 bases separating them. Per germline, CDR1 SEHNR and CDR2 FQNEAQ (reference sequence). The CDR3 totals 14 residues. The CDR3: CASRPTFTGYGYTF. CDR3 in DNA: TGTGCCAGCAGGCCTACCTTTACAGGCTATGGCTACACCTTC.

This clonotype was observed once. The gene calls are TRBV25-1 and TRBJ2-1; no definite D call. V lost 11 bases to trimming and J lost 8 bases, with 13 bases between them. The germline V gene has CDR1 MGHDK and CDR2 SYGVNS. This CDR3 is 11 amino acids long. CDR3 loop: CASSAHDEQFF. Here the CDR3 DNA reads TGTGCCTCCTCGGCCCACGATGAGCAGTTCTTC. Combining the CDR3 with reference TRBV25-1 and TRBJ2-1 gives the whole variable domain EADIYQTPRYLVIGTGKKITLECSQTMGHDKMYWYQQDPGMELHLIHYSYGVNSTEKGDLSSESTVSRIRTEHFPLTLESARPSHTSQYLCASSAHDEQFFGPGTRLTVL.

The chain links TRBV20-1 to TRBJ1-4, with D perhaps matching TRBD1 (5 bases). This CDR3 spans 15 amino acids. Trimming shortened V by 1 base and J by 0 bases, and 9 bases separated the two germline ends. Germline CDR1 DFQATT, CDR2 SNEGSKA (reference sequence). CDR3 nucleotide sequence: TGCAGTGCTAGAGCAATACAGGCAACTAATGAAAAACTGTTTTTT. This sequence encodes CSARAIQATNEKLFF.

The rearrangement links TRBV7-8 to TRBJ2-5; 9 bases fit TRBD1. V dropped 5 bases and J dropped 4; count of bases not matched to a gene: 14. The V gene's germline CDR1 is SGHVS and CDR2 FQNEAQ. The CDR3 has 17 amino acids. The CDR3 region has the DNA TGTGCCAGCAGCCCGCTAACCGGGACAGGGAGCAGAGAGACCCAGTACTTC. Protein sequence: CASSPLTGTGSRETQYF.

The chain's CDR3 is CAWSGSGASYNEQFF. The CDR3 nucleotides read TGTGCCTGGAGTGGGTCGGGGGCCTCCTACAATGAGCAGTTCTTC. The rearrangement links TRBV30 to TRBJ2-1; D possibly matches TRBD1 or TRBD2 (6 bases each). V lost 1 base and J 0 bases, leaving 10 bases between the germline ends. CDR3 length: 15 residues. CDR1 is GTSNPN, CDR2 SVGIG, per germline (reference sequence).

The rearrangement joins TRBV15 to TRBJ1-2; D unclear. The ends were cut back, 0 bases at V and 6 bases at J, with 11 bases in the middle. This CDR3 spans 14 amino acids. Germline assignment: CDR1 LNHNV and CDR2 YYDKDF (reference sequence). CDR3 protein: CATSRDNVADGYTF. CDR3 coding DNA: TGTGCCACCAGCAGAGATAACGTGGCAGATGGCTACACCTTC.

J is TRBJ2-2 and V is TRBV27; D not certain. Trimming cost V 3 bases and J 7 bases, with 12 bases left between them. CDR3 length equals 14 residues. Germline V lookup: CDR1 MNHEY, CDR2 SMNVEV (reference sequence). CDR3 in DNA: TGTGCCAGCAGTTTTCAGGTCGGCCTCGGGGAGCTGTTTTTT. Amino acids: CASSFQVGLGELFF.

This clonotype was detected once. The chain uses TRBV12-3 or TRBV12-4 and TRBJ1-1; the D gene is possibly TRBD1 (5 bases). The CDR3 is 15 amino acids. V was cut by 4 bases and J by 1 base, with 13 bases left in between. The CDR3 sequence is CASSSGGDWNTEAFF. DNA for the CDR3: TGTGCCAGCAGTTCGGGAGGGGATTGGAACACTGAAGCTTTCTTT.

In nucleotides, the CDR3 is TGTGCCAGCAGTGAATGGCAGGGGCCAGAATCACCCCTCCACTTT. Residues: CASSEWQGPESPLHF. This chain uses TRBV25-1 with TRBJ1-6; D possibly corresponds to TRBD1 (6 bases). Germline V gives CDR1 MGHDK, CDR2 SYGVNS. With 1 base removed from V and 10 bases from J, the gap between germline ends came to 14 bases. This CDR3 has 15 amino acids.

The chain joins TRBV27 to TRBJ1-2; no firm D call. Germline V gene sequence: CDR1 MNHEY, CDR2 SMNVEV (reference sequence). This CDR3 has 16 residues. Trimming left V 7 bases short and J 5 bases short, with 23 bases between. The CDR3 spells CASTPSADVTLYGYTF. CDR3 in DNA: TGTGCCAGCACTCCCTCGGCAGACGTCACCCTTTATGGCTACACCTTC.

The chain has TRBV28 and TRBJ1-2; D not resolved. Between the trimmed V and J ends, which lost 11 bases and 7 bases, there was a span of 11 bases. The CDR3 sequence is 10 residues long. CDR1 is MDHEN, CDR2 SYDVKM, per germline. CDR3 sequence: CALRGGGYTF. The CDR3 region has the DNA TGTGCCCTGAGAGGAGGTGGCTACACCTTC.

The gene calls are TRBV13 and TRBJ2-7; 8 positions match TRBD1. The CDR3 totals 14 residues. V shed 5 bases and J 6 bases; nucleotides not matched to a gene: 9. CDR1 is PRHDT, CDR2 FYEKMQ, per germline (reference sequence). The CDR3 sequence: CASSPRTGYSEQYF. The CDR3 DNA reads TGTGCCAGCAGCCCCAGGACAGGGTATTCCGAGCAGTACTTC.

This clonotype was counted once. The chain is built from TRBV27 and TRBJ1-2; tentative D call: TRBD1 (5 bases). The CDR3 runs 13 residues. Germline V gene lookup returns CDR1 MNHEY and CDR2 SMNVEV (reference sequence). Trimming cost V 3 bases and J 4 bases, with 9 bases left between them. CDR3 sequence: CASSFAGLYGYTF. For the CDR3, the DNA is TGTGCCAGCAGTTTCGCAGGGCTCTATGGCTACACCTTC.

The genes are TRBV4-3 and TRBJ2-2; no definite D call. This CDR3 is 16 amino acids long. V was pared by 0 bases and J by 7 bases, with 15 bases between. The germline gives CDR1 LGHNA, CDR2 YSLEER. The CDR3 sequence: CASSQDPLGPGGELFF. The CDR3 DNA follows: TGCGCCAGCAGCCAAGACCCCCTCGGACCTGGCGGGGAGCTGTTTTTT.

The CDR3 is CASSLGRGLYEQYF. The DNA for the CDR3 is TGTGCCAGCAGCTTAGGGCGGGGACTCTACGAGCAGTACTTC. The rearrangement uses TRBV13 and TRBJ2-7; D may be TRBD2 (6 bases). CDR3 size: 14 residues. CDR1 and CDR2 from the germline V gene are PRHDT and FYEKMQ (reference sequence). Trimming shortened V by 0 bases and J by 3 bases, and 9 bases separated the two germline ends.

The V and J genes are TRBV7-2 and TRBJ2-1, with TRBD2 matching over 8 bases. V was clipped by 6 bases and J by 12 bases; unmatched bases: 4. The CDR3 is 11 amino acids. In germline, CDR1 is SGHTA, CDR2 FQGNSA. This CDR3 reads CASRAGALQFF. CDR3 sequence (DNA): TGTGCCAGCAGAGCGGGAGCTTTGCAGTTCTTC.

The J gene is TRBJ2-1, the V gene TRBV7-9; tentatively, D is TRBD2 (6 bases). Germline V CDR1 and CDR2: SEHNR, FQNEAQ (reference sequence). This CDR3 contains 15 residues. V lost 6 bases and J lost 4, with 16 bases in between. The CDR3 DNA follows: TGTGCCAGCAGTCTAGCGACGGACCTTTACAATGAGCAGTTCTTC. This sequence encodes CASSLATDLYNEQFF.

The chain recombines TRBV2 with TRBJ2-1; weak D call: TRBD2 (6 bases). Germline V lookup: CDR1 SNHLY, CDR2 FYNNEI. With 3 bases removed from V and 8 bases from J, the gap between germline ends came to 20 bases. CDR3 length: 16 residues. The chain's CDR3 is CASSDPGSRRRDEQFF. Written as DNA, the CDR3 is TGTGCCAGCAGTGATCCTGGGAGCCGGAGGAGGGATGAGCAGTTCTTC. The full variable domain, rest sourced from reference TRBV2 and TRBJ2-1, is EPEVTQTPSHQVTQMGQEVILRCVPISNHLYFYWYRQILGQKVEFLVSFYNNEISEKSEIFDDQFSVERPDGSNFTLKIRSTKLEDSAMYFCASSDPGSRRRDEQFFGPGTRLTVL.

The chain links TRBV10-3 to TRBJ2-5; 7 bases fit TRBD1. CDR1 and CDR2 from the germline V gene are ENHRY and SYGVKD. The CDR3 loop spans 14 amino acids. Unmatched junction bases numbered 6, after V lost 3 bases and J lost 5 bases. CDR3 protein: CAISEEGGGETQYF. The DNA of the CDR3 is TGTGCCATCAGTGAAGAAGGGGGCGGGGAGACCCAGTACTTC.

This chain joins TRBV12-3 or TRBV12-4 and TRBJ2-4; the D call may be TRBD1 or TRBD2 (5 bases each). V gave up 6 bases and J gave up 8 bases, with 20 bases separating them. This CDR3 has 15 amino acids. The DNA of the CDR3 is TGTGCCAGCAGCGATCCCGGGGCCCCGCAATACATTCAGTACTTC. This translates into CASSDPGAPQYIQYF.

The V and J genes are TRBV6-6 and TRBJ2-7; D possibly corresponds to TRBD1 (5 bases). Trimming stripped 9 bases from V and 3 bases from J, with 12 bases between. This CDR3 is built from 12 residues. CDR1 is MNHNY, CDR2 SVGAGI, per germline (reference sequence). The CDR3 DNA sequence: TGTGCCAGTCTATCAGGGTTCTACGAGCAGTACTTC. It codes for CASLSGFYEQYF.

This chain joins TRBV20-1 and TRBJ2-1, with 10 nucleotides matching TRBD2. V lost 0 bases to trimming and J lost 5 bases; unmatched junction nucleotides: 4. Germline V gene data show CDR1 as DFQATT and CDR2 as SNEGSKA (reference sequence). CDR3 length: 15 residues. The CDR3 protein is CSARDLLAGNNEQFF. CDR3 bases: TGCAGTGCTAGAGATTTACTAGCGGGAAACAATGAGCAGTTCTTC.

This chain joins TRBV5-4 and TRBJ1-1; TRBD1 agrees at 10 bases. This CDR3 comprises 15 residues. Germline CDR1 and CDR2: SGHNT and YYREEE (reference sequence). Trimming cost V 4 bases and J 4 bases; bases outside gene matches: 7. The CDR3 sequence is CASSPRTGGSTEAFF. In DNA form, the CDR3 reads TGTGCCAGCAGCCCTAGGACAGGGGGGAGCACTGAAGCTTTCTTT.

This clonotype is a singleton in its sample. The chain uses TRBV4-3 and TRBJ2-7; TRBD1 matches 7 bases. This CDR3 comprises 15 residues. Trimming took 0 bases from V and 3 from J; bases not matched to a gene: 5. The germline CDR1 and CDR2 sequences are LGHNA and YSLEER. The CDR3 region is CASSQDKQGNYEQYF. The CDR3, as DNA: TGCGCCAGCAGCCAAGATAAACAGGGGAACTACGAGCAGTACTTC.

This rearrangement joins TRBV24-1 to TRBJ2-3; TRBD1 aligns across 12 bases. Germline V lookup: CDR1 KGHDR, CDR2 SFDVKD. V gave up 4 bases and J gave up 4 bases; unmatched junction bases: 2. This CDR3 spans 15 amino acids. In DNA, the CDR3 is TGTGCCACCAGTGACGGGACAGGGGGCCCAGATACGCAGTATTTT. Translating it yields CATSDGTGGPDTQYF.

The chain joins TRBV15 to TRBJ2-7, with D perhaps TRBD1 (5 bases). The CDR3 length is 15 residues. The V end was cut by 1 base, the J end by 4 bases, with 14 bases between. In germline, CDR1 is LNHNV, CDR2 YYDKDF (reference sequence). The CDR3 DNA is TGTGCCACCAGCAGAGGGGGCGAGGCGGCGTACGAGCAGTACTTC. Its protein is CATSRGGEAAYEQYF. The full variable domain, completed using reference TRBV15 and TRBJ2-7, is DAMVIQNPRYQVTQFGKPVTLSCSQTLNHNVMYWYQQKSSQAPKLLFHYYDKDFNNEADTPDNFQSRRPNTSFCFLDIRSPGLGDTAMYLCATSRGGEAAYEQYFGPGTRLTVT.

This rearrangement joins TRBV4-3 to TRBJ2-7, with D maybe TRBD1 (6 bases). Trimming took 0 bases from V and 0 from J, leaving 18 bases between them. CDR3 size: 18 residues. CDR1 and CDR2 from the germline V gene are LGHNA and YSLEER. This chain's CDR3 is CASSQEGIGRGPSYEQYF. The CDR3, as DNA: TGCGCCAGCAGCCAAGAGGGGATAGGCAGGGGACCCTCCTACGAGCAGTACTTC.